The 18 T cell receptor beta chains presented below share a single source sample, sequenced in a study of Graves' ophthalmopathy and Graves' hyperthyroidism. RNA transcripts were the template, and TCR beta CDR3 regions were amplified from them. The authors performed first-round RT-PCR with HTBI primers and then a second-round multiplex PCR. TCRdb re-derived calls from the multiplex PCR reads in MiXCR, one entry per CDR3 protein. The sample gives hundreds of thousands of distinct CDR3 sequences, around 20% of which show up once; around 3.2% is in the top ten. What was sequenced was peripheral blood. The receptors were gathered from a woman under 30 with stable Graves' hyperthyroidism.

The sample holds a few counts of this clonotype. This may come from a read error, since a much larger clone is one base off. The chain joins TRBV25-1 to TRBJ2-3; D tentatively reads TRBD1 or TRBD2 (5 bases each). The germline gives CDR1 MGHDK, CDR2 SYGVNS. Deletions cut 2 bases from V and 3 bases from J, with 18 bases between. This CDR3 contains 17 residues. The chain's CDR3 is CASSELMGRTGTDTQYF. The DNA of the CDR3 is TGTGCCAGCAGTGAACTAATGGGGCGAACGGGGACAGATACGCAGTATTTT.

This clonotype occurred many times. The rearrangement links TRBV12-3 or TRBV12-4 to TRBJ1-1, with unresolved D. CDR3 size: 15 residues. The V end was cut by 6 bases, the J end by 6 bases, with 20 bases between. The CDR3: CASRPPQPPGAEAFF. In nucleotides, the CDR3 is TGTGCCAGCAGACCACCACAGCCCCCGGGCGCTGAAGCTTTCTTT.

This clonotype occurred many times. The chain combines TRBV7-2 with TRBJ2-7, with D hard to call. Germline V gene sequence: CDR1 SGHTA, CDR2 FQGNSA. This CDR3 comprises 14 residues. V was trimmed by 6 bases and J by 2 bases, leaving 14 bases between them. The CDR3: CASSVHLATYEQYF. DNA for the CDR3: TGTGCCAGCAGTGTTCACTTGGCAACCTACGAGCAGTACTTC.

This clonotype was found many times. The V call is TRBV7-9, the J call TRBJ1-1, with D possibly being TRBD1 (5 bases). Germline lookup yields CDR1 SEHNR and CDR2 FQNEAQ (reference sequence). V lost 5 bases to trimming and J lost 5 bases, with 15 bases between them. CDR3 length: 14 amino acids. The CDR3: CASSSGQGVTEAFF. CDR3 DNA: TGTGCCAGCAGCAGCGGACAAGGTGTAACTGAAGCTTTCTTT.

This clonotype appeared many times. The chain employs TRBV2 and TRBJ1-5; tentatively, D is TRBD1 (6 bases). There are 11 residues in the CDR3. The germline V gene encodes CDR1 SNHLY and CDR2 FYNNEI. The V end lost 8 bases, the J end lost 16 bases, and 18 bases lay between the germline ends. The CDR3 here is CASSIGGPFHF. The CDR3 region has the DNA TGTGCCAGCTCGATCGGGGGCCCGTTCCATTTT. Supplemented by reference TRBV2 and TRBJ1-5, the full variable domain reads EPEVTQTPSHQVTQMGQEVILRCVPISNHLYFYWYRQILGQKVEFLVSFYNNEISEKSEIFDDQFSVERPDGSNFTLKIRSTKLEDSAMYFCASSIGGPFHFGDGTRLSIL.

The CDR3 spells CASMAGLLSPLHF. The CDR3, as DNA: TGTGCCAGCATGGCAGGGCTGTTATCACCCCTCCACTTT. The chain is built from TRBV12-3 or TRBV12-4 and TRBJ1-6; maybe TRBD1 (5 bases). V lost 7 bases and J 10 bases, leaving 14 bases between the germline ends. This CDR3 contains 13 residues.

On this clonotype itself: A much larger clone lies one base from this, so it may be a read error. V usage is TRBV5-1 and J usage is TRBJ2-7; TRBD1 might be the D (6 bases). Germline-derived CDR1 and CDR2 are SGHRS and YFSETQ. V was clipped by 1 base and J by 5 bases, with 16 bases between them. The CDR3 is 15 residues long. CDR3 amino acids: CASSLLQGSRNEQYF. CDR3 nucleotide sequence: TGCGCCAGCAGCTTGTTACAGGGCTCGCGGAACGAGCAGTACTTC.

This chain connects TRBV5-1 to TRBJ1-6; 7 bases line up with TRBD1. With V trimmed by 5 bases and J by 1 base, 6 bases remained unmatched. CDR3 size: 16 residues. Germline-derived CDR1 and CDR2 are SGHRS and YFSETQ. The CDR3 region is CASSDRQGSYNSPLHF. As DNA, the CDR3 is TGCGCCAGCAGTGACCGACAGGGATCCTATAATTCACCCCTCCACTTT.

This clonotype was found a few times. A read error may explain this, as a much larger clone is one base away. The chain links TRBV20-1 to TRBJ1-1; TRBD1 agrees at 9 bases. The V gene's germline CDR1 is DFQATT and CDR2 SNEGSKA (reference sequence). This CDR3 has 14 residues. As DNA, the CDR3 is TGCGGTGCGCCTCAGACAGGGGGAAACACTGAAGCTTTCTTT. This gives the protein CGAPQTGGNTEAFF.

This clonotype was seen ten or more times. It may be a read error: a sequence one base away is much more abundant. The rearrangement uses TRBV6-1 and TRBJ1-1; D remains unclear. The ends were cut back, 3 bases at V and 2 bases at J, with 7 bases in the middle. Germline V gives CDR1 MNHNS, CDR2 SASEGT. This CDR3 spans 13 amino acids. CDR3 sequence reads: CASSEWINTEAFF. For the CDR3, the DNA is TGTGCCAGCAGTGAGTGGATTAACACTGAAGCTTTCTTT.

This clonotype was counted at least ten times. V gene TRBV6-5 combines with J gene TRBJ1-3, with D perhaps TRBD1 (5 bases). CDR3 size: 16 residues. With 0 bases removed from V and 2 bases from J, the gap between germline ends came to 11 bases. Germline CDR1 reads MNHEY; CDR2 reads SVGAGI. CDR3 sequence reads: CASSYSQDRTGNTIYF. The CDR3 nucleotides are TGTGCCAGCAGTTACTCCCAAGACAGAACTGGAAACACCATATATTTT.

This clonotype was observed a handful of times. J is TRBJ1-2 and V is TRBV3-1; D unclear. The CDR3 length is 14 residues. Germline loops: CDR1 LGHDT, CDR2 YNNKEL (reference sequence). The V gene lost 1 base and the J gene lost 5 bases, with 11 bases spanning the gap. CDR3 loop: CASSQVKSPYGYTF. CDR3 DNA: TGTGCCAGCAGCCAAGTGAAATCTCCATATGGCTACACCTTC.

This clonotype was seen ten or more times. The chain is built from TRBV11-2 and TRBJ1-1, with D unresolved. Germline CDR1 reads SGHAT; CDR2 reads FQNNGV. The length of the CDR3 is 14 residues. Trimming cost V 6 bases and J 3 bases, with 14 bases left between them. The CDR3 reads CASRLILRDTEAFF. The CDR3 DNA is TGTGCCAGCAGGCTAATTCTTCGGGACACTGAAGCTTTCTTT.

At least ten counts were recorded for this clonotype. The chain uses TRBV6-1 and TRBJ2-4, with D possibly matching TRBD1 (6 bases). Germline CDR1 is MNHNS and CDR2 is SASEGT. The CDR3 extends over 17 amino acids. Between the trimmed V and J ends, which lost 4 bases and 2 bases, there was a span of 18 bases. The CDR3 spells CASSVTWDNLSKNIQYF. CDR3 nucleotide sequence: TGTGCCAGCAGTGTAACATGGGACAACTTGTCCAAAAACATTCAGTACTTC.

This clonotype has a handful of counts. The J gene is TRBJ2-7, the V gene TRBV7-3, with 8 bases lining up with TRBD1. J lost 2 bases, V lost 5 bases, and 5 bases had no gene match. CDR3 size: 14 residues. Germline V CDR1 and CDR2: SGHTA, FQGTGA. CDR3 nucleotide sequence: TGTGCCAGCAGCCGACAGGGGAATGCCTACGAGCAGTACTTC. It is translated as CASSRQGNAYEQYF.

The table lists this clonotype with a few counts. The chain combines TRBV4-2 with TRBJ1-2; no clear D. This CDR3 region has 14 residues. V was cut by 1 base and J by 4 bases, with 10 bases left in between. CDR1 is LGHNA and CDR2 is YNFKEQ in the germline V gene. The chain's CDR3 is CASSQGWGSYGYTF. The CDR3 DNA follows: TGTGCCAGCAGCCAAGGGTGGGGTAGCTATGGCTACACCTTC.

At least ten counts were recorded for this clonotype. CDR3 DNA sequence: TGCAGCGTTGTGGGGCAGGGTAACCACTGGGACACTGAAGCTTTCTTT. Its translation: CSVVGQGNHWDTEAFF. The chain employs TRBV29-1 and TRBJ1-1, with D perhaps matching TRBD1 (5 bases). The CDR3 covers 16 residues. CDR1 and CDR2 from the germline V gene are SQVTM and ANQGSEA. Trimming took 4 bases from V and 3 from J, leaving 21 bases between them.

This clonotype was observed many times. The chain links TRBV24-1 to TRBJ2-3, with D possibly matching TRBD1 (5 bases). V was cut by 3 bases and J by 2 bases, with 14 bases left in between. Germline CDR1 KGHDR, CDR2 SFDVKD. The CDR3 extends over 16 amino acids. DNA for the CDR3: TGTGCCACCAGTGATGTGAGACAGACGGCCACAGATACGCAGTATTTT. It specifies CATSDVRQTATDTQYF.